The clone carrying this TCR beta chain was counted many times. Antigen specificity is unknown. Compared with germline, one end of the junction differs, possibly owing to a read error. For TCR beta, libraries came from quantitative 5'-RACE with molecular barcodes. TCRdb analysed the 5' RACE reads with MiXCR anew, one entry per CDR3 protein. The sample shows about 130,000 distinct CDR3 sequences, about 6.5% of them seen only once. The CDR3 totals 13 residues. Germline values: CDR1 LNHNV, CDR2 YYDKDF (reference sequence). These data belong to a study of CD8 T cells in ankylosing spondylitis. Regarding the study as a whole: Reported data indicate significant enrichment of disease-linked clones within matched ankylosing spondylitis synovial fluid. Ankylosing spondylitis blood seemed to carry a telltale TCR beta motif made of eight or nine highly homologous variants.

The sequence derives from a male donor with ankylosing spondylitis or in good health (not recorded which). The chain joins TRBV15 to TRBJ2-7, with TRBD2 as a possible D gene (6 bases). The sequencing sample was made of blood, either unsorted or a sorted T cell fraction (not recorded which). The CDR3 DNA is TGTGCCACCAGCATCTCACGGGACTCGAATATGCACTTC. Translation gives CATSISRDSNMHF.